One sample yielded the 6 T cell receptor beta chains listed below, sequenced in a study of CD8+ T cells in alopecia areata. Sequencing templates came from extracted RNA that was reverse transcribed into cDNA. Clones were read by immunoSEQ multiplex PCR, and TCRdb kept only the in-frame ones, dropping some. There are more than 200,000 clones in the sample; 67% occur only once, and more than 0.95% lies in the top ten. The sequences come from CD4+ T cells sorted from blood, collected at week 0. The receptors stem from a human donor with alopecia areata.

This clone turned up a few times. The chain employs TRBV25-1 and TRBJ2-7; the D is unclear. The CDR3 has 13 amino acids. The germline gives CDR1 MGHDK, CDR2 SYGVNS. V lost 1 base to trimming and J lost 7 bases, with 11 bases between them. The CDR3 region has the DNA TGTGCCAGCAGTGAATTAGGGCCGCGGGAGCAGTACTTC. This encodes CASSELGPREQYF.

J is TRBJ1-1 and V is TRBV5-6, with D possibly being TRBD1 (5 bases). Germline assignment: CDR1 SGHDT and CDR2 YYEEEE. V dropped 3 bases and J dropped 2 bases, with 8 bases sitting between them. The CDR3 spans 13 residues. CDR3 DNA: TGTGCCAGCAGCTGGGACGGTAACACTGAAGCTTTCTTT. Translated: CASSWDGNTEAFF.

The chain joins TRBV5-1 to TRBJ2-1; D tentatively reads TRBD1 or TRBD2 (5 bases each). This CDR3 region has 15 residues. Trimming removed 4 bases from V and 4 bases from J, with 15 bases in between. Germline-derived CDR1 and CDR2 are SGHRS and YFSETQ. CDR3 DNA: TGCGCCAGCAGCATGTCGGGGACCAATTACAATGAGCAGTTCTTC. Translated, it gives CASSMSGTNYNEQFF.

The chain has TRBV30 and TRBJ1-5; the D is unclear. The CDR3 spans 13 residues. Trimming left V 2 bases short and J 5 bases short, with 10 bases between. The germline CDR1 and CDR2 sequences are GTSNPN and SVGIG (reference sequence). Here the CDR3 reads CAWSSGEDQPQHF. The CDR3 DNA follows: TGTGCCTGGAGTTCGGGCGAAGATCAGCCCCAGCATTTT.

The chain has TRBV5-4 and TRBJ2-3, with D perhaps matching TRBD2 (6 bases). Trimming pared 1 base from V and 4 bases from J, leaving 13 bases between. CDR1 SGHNT and CDR2 YYREEE come from the germline V gene (reference sequence). CDR3 length equals 15 residues. The CDR3 region is CASSLKAGGADTQYF. The CDR3 bases are TGTGCCAGCAGCTTGAAGGCAGGAGGGGCAGATACGCAGTATTTT.

The rearrangement joins TRBV27 to TRBJ2-3; tentatively, D is TRBD2 (5 bases). CDR1 MNHEY and CDR2 SMNVEV come from the germline V gene (reference sequence). The CDR3 sequence is 14 residues long. V was shortened by 0 bases and J by 8 bases, with 12 bases between the two germline ends. CDR3 sequence: CASSLSGPSGTQYF. The CDR3 DNA reads as TGTGCCAGCAGTTTATCTGGGCCGAGCGGTACGCAGTATTTT.